The sample holds many counts of the clone carrying this T cell receptor beta chain. Its specificity is unknown. CDR3 regions of TCR beta were amplified from RNA transcripts. First-round RT-PCR relied on HTBI primers, and a second-round multiplex PCR came next. TCRdb independently ran MiXCR on the multiplex PCR reads; one entry per CDR3 protein. The table has about 410,000 distinct CDR3 sequences, roughly 18% seen once. These data belong to a study of Graves' ophthalmopathy and Graves' hyperthyroidism. Study information: Blood was drawn at initial diagnosis, before any treatment.

Exclusion criteria comprised other autoimmune diseases, uncontrolled infections, pregnancy or lactation in patients. Trimming took off 0 bases at V and 1 base at J, with 12 bases between the two ends. Germline CDR1 MNHEY, CDR2 SVGAGI. The CDR3 sequence is 16 residues long. Study-level findings and limits: For separating ophthalmopathy from stable hyperthyroidism, a 13-signature model gave roughly 90% sensitivity and 81.08% specificity. Blood also harbored most expanded thyroid clonotypes above 0.001 frequency.

The clonotype originates from a young woman with Graves' ophthalmopathy. The sample was peripheral blood. The V gene is TRBV6-5, the J gene TRBJ1-1; no reliable D call. CDR3: CASSYSFGLTNTEAFF. The CDR3 DNA sequence: TGTGCCAGCAGTTACTCGTTCGGACTAACGAACACTGAAGCTTTCTTT.